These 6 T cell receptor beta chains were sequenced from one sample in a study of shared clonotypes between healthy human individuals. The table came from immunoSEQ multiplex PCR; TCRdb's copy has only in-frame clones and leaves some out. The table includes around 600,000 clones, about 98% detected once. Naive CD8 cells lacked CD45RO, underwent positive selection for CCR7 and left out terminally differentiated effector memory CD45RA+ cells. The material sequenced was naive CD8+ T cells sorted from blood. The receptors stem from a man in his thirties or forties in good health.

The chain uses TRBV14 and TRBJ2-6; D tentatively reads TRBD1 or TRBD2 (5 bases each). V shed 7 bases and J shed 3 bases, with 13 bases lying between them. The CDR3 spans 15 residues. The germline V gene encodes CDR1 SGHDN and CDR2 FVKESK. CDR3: CASTPRGLGANVLTF. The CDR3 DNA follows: TGTGCCAGCACCCCACGGGGCCTTGGGGCCAACGTCCTGACTTTC. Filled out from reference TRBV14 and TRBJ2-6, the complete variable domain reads EAGVTQFPSHSVIEKGQTVTLRCDPISGHDNLYWYRRVMGKEIKFLLHFVKESKQDESGMPNNRFLAERTGGTYSTLKVQPAELEDSGVYFCASTPRGLGANVLTFGAGSRLTVL.

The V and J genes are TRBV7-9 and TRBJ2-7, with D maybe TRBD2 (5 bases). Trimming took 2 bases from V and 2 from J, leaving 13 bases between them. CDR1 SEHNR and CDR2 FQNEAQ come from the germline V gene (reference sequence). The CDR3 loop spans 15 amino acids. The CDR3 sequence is CASSLSGGNAYEQYF. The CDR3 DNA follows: TGTGCCAGCAGCTTAAGTGGAGGTAACGCCTACGAGCAGTACTTC.

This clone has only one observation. For the CDR3, the DNA is TGTGCCAGCAGCCCCTCCGGGGTGAACACTGAAGCTTTCTTT. Protein: CASSPSGVNTEAFF. This chain connects TRBV7-9 to TRBJ1-1; D is unresolved. The germline CDR1 and CDR2 sequences are SEHNR and FQNEAQ (reference sequence). Between the trimmed V and J ends, which lost 5 bases and 0 bases, there was a span of 10 bases. The CDR3 has 14 residues.

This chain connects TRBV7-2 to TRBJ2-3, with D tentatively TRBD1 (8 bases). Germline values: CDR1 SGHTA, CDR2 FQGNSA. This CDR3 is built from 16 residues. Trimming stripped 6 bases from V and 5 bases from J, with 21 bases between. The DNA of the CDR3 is TGTGCCAGCAGTTCCGAGCGGACAGGGAGGGAAGATACGCAGTATTTT. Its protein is CASSSERTGREDTQYF.

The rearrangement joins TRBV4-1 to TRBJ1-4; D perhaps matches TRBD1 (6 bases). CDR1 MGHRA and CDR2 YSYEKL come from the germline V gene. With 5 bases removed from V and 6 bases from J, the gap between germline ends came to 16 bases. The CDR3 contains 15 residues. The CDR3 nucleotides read TGCGCCAGCAGCGCCGGACAGAAGTCGCATGAAAAACTGTTTTTT. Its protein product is CASSAGQKSHEKLFF.

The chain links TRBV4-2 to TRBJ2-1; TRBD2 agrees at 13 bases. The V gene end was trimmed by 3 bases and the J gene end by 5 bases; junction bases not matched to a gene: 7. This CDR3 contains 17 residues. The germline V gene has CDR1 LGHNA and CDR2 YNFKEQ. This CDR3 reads CASSHPKGLAGNNEQFF. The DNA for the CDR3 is TGTGCCAGCAGCCATCCAAAGGGACTAGCGGGAAACAATGAGCAGTTCTTC.